This TCR beta chain was retrieved from a study of blood T cell repertoires in COVID-19. Across the whole study: From the United States, Italy and Spain came samples of acute and convalescent COVID-19. The analysed material was cDNA or gDNA that came from T cells, B-cell-depleted T cells, or PBMCs.

Original analysis: Nucleated cell number was recorded as an estimate derived from reference gene primer amplification. Data came from immunoSEQ multiplex PCR; TCRdb stores just in-frame clones and leaves some out. The V and J calls and clone size were taken over from that table, and D and trimming were inferred from the DNA. The table includes about 220,000 clones, roughly four fifths detected once. The germline CDR1 and CDR2 sequences are LNHDA and SQIVND (reference sequence). The CDR3 is 13 residues long. With V trimmed by 10 bases and J by 6 bases, 7 bases remained unmatched. V is TRBV19 and J is TRBJ1-4; TRBD1 matches 8 bases. The sample was peripheral blood. The receptor comes from a woman between 40 and 50 years old with active or convalescent COVID-19. The CDR3 loop is CATGTGGYEKLFF. Written as DNA, the CDR3 is TGTGCCACCGGTACAGGGGGGTATGAAAAACTGTTTTTT. The variable domain in full, completed from reference TRBV19 and TRBJ1-4, reads DGGITQSPKYLFRKEGQNVTLSCEQNLNHDAMYWYRQDPGQGLRLIYYSQIVNDFQKGDIAEGYSVSREKKESFPLTVTSAQKNPTAFYLCATGTGGYEKLFFGSGTQLSVL.